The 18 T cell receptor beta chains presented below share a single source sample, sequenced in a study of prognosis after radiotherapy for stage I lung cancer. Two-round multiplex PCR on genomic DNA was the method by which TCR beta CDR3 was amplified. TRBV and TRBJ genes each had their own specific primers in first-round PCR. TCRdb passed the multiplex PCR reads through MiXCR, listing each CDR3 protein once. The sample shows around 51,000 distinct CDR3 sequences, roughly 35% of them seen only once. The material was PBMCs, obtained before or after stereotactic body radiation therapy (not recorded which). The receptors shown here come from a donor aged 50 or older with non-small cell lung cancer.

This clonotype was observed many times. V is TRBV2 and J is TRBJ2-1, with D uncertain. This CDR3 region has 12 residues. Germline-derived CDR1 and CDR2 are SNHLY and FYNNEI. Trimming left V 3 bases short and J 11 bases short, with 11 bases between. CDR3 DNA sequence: TGTGCCAGCAGTGACTTGGGGTGGAAGCAGTTCTTC. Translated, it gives CASSDLGWKQFF.

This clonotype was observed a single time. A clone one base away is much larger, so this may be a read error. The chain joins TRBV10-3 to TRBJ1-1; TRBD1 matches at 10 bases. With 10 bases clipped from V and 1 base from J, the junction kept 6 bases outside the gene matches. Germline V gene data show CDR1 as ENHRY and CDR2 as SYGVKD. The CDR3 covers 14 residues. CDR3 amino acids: CATDRGRWNTEAFF. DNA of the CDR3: TGTGCCACAGACAGGGGGCGCTGGAACACTGAAGCTTTCTTT.

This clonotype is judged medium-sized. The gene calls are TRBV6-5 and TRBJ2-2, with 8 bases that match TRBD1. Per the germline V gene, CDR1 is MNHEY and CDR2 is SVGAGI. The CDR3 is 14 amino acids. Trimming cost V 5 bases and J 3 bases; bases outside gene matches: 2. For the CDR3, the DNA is TGTGCCAGCAGTGAGGACAGGGACACCGGGGAGCTGTTTTTT. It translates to CASSEDRDTGELFF.

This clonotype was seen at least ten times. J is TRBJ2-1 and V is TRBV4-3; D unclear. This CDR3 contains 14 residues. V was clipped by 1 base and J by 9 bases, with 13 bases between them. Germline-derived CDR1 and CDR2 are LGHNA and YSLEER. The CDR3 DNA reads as TGCGCCAGCAGCCAAGTTGTGTTATTAAGTGAGCAGTTCTTC. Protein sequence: CASSQVVLLSEQFF.

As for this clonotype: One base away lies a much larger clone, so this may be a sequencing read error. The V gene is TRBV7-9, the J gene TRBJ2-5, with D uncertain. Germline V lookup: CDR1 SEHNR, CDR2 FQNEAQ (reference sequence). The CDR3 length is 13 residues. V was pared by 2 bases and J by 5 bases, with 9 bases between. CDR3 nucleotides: TGTGCCAGCAGCTTATGGTCTCGGGAGACCCAGTACTTC. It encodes CASSLWSRETQYF.

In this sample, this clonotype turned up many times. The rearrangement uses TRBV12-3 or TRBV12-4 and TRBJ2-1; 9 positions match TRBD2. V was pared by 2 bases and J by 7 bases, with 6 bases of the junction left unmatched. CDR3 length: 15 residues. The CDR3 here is CASSLISGGSNEQFF. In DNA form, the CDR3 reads TGTGCCAGCAGTTTAATTAGCGGGGGTTCTAATGAGCAGTTCTTC.

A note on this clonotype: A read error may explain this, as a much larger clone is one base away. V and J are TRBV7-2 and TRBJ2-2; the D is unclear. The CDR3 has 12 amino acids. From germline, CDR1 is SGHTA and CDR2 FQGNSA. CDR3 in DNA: TGTGTCAGCAGCTTACATGCCGGGGAGCTGTTTTTT. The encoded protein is CVSSLHAGELFF.

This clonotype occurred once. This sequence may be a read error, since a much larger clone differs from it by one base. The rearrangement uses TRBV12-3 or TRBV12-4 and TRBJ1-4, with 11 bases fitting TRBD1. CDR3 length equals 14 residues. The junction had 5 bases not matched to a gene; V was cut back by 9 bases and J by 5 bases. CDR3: CARTRTGGNEKLFF. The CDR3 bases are TGTGCCAGAACCAGGACAGGGGGCAATGAAAAACTGTTTTTT.

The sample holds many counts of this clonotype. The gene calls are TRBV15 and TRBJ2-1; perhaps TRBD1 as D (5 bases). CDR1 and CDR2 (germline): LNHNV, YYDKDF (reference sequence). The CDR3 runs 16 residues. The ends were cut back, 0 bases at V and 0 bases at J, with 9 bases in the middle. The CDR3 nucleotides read TGTGCCACCAGCAGAGACAGGGTCCCCTCCTACAATGAGCAGTTCTTC. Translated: CATSRDRVPSYNEQFF.

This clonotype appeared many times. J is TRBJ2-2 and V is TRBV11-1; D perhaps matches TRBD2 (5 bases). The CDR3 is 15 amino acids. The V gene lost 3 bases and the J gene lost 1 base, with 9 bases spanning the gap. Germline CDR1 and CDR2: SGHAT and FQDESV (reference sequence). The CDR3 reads CASSLRALNTGELFF. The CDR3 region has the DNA TGTGCCAGCAGCTTGAGGGCCTTGAACACCGGGGAGCTGTTTTTT.

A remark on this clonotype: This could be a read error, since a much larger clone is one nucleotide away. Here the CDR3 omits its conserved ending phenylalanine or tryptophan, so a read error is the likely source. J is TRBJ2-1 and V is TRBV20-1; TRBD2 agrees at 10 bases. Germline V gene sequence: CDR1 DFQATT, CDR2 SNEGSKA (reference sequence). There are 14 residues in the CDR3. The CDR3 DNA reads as TGCAGTTCTAGCGGGGGAAGCTCCTACAATGAGCAGTTCTCC. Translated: CSSSGGSSYNEQFS.

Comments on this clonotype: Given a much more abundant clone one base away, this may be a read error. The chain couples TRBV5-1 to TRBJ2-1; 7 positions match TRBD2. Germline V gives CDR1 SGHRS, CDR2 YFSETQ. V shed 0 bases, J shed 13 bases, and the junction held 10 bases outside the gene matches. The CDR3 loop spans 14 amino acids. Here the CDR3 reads CASSLGGDYSDQFF. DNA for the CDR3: TGCGCCAGCAGCTTGGGTGGGGACTACAGTGATCAGTTCTTC.

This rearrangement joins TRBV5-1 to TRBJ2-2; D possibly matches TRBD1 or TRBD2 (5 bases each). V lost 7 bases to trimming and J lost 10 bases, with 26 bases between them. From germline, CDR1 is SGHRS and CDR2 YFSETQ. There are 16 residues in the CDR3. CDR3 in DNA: TGCGCCAGCGGCTCGACCGGCATAGGGACGGCCGTGGAGCTGTTTTTT. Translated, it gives CASGSTGIGTAVELFF.

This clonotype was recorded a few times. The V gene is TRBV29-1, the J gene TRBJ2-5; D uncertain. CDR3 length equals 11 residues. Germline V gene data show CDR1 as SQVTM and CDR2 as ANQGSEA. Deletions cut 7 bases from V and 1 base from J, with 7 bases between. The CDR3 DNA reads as TGCAGCGCAAGTGCCCAAGAGACCCAGTACTTC. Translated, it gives CSASAQETQYF. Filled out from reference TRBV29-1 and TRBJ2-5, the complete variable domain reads SAVISQKPSRDICQRGTSLTIQCQVDSQVTMMFWYRQQPGQSLTLIATANQGSEATYESGFVIDKFPISRPNLTFSTLTVSNMSPEDSSIYLCSASAQETQYFGPGTRLLVL.

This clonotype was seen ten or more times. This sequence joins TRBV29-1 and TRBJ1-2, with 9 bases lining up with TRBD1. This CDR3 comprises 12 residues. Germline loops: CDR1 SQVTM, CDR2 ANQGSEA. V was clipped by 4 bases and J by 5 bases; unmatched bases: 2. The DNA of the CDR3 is TGCAGCGTTGGACAGGGGGGATATGGCTACACCTTC. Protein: CSVGQGGYGYTF.

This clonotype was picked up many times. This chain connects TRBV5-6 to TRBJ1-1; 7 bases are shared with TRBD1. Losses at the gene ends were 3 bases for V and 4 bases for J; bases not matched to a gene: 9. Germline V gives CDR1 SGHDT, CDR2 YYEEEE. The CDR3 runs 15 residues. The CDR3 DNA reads TGTGCCAGCAGCTCCCGTCCGGACAGGATCACTGAAGCTTTCTTT. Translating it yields CASSSRPDRITEAFF.

This chain's CDR3 is CASSAGQSSYEQYF. The CDR3 DNA follows: TGTGCCAGCAGCGCGGGACAGTCCTCCTACGAGCAGTACTTC. The chain is built from TRBV9 and TRBJ2-7, with 7 positions matching TRBD1. Germline-derived CDR1 and CDR2 are SGDLS and YYNGEE. V shed 3 bases and J 0 bases; nucleotides not matched to a gene: 3. This CDR3 is 14 amino acids long.

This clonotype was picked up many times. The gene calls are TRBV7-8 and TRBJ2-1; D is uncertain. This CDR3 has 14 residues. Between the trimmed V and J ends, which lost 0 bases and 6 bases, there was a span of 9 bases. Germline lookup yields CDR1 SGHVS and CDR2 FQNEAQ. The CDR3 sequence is CASSLAPGANEQFF. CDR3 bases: TGTGCCAGCAGCTTAGCGCCGGGTGCCAATGAGCAGTTCTTC.